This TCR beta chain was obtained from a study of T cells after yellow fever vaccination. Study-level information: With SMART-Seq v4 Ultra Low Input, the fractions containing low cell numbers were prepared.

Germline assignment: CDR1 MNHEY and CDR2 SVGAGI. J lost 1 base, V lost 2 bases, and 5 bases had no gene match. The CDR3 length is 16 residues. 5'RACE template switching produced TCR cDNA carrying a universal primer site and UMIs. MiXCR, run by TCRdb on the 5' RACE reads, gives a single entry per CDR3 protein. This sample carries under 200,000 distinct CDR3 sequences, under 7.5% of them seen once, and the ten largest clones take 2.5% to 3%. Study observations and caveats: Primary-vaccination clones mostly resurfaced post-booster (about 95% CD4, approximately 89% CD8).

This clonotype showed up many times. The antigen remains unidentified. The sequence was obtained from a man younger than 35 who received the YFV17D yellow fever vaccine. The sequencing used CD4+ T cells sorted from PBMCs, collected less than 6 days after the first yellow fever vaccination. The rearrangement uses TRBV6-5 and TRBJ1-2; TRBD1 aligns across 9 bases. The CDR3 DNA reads TGTGCCAGCAGTTACCTTCAGACAGGGGGTAACTATGGCTACACCTTC. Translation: CASSYLQTGGNYGYTF.